The clone carrying this T cell receptor beta chain has more than one count but fewer than ten. Unique molecular identifiers were incorporated into the prepared TCRbeta library. From the PCR reads, TCRdb called clonotypes with MiXCR, one entry per CDR3 protein. The table lists around 500,000 distinct CDR3 sequences, roughly 24% of them singletons. These data belong to a study of T-cell reconstitution after alpha-beta-depleted transplantation in children. V was clipped by 6 bases and J by 4 bases, with 16 bases between them. CDR1 is MNHNS, CDR2 SASEGT, per germline. The CDR3 consists of 15 residues. The receptor's source is a boy in the first two years of life who had a stem cell transplant for acute myeloid leukemia, so the T cells may come from the graft donor. This chain connects TRBV6-1 to TRBJ2-1, with D perhaps TRBD1 (6 bases). The source was PBMCs, mostly from graft donor cells, collected 360 days after TCRalphabeta/CD19-depleted stem cell transplant. The CDR3 sequence is CASSLRDTIYNEQFF. DNA of the CDR3: TGTGCCAGCAGCCTCCGGGACACCATTTACAATGAGCAGTTCTTC.